Ten or more counts support the clone carrying this T cell receptor beta chain. What it recognizes is unknown. As it was prepared, the TCRbeta library received unique molecular identifiers. TCRdb analysed the PCR reads with MiXCR anew, one entry per CDR3 protein. The sample lists 450,000 to 600,000 distinct CDR3 sequences, about 10% occurring once. The data were taken from a study of T-cell reconstitution after alpha-beta-depleted transplantation in children. Findings of the study overall: Several hundred graft clones that had expanded were reportedly the source of alpha-beta T cells about two months after transplant.

Germline V lookup: CDR1 LGHNA, CDR2 YSLEER. V dropped 1 base and J dropped 7; count of bases not matched to a gene: 7. The CDR3 is 15 residues long. V gene TRBV4-3 combines with J gene TRBJ2-1; 7 nucleotides match TRBD2. Source: PBMCs, taken before TCRalphabeta/CD19-depleted stem cell transplant. This clonotype was obtained from a child aged 2 to 10 with inherited bone marrow failure, due to receive a stem cell transplant. CDR3 coding DNA: TGCGCCAGCAGCCAAGGAAGCGGGATAGGGAATGAGCAGTTCTTC. It translates to CASSQGSGIGNEQFF.